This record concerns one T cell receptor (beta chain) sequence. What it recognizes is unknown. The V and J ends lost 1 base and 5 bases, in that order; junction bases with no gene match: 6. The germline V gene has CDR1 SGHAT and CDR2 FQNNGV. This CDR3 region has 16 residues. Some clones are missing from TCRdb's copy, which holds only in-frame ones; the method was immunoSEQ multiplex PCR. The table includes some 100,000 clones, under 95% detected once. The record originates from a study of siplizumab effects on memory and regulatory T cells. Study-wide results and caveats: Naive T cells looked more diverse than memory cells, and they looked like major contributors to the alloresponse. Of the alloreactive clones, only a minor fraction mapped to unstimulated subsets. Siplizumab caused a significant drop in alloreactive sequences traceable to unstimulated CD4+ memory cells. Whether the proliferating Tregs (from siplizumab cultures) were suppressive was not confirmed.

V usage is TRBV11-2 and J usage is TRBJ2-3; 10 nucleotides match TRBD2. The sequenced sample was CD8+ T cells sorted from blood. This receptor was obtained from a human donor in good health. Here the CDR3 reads CASSLGSGGALDTQYF. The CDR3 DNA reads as TGTGCCAGCAGCTTAGGCAGCGGGGGGGCCCTAGATACGCAGTATTTT.